One and the same sample provided the 27 T cell receptor beta chains below, sequenced in a study of T cells expressing NK-cell markers. TCRdb re-called the 5' RACE reads; one entry per CDR3 protein, DNA not given. Listed are about 260,000 distinct CDR3 sequences; around 4.2% falls within the top ten. Input material: blood T cells: a sorted CD56 or NKG2C T cell subset, CD4+ or CD8+ T cells, or bulk PBMC T cells (not recorded which). The source of these receptors is a woman aged 18 to 75 in good health.

V gene TRBV10-3 combines with J gene TRBJ2-7; TCRdb's D call, TRBD1, is unchecked because there is no DNA. The CDR3 has 15 amino acids. In germline, CDR1 is ENHRY, CDR2 SYGVKD. This chain's CDR3 is CAISDRDRGGGEQYF.

This chain uses TRBV6-1 with TRBJ1-2. The CDR3 covers 15 residues. Germline CDR1 reads MNHNS; CDR2 reads SASEGT. The CDR3 here is CASRDNTVANYGYTF.

The genes are TRBV12-3 or TRBV12-4 and TRBJ1-1. The CDR3 has 13 amino acids. This CDR3 reads CASSLGLKVEAFF.

The chain joins TRBV7-2 to TRBJ2-5; TCRdb lists TRBD2, though no DNA is available to test this call. Germline V gives CDR1 SGHTA, CDR2 FQGNSA. There are 16 residues in the CDR3. Here the CDR3 reads CASSWRTRGYQETQYF.

The rearrangement links TRBV27 to TRBJ2-1; TCRdb gives TRBD2 as the D gene, but with no DNA this cannot be confirmed. The length of the CDR3 is 16 residues. The V gene's germline CDR1 is MNHEY and CDR2 SMNVEV (reference sequence). The CDR3 region is CASSLYRTSGNNEQFF.

The gene calls are TRBV7-9 and TRBJ1-5. The CDR3 sequence is 15 residues long. Germline assignment: CDR1 SEHNR and CDR2 FQNEAQ (reference sequence). CDR3 loop: CASSLDRYSNQPQHF.

The J gene is TRBJ1-2, the V gene TRBV20-1; TCRdb outputs TRBD1, but without DNA this stays unchecked. Germline V gene sequence: CDR1 DFQATT, CDR2 SNEGSKA (reference sequence). This CDR3 contains 14 residues. The CDR3: CSAQDRGRNYGYTF.

V usage is TRBV5-6 and J usage is TRBJ1-5; as DNA is missing, the TRBD1 call by TCRdb cannot be tested. This CDR3 is 14 amino acids long. Germline CDR1 is SGHDT and CDR2 is YYEEEE. CDR3 in amino acids: CASSRGQGEQPQHF.

The chain carries TRBV9 and TRBJ2-1; TCRdb's assignment of TRBD1 cannot be checked, as there is no DNA. Germline lookup yields CDR1 SGDLS and CDR2 YYNGEE. This CDR3 is 16 amino acids long. The chain's CDR3 is CASSVVGGGAYNEQFF.

The chain couples TRBV6-2 or TRBV6-3 to TRBJ1-5. This CDR3 spans 13 amino acids. Germline CDR1 MNHEY, CDR2 SVGEGT. The CDR3: CASSYGPNQPQHF.

J is TRBJ2-3 and V is TRBV19; TCRdb's D gene call, TRBD2, goes unchecked for lack of DNA. In germline, CDR1 is LNHDA, CDR2 SQIVND (reference sequence). CDR3 length: 16 amino acids. This chain's CDR3 is CASRLAGSLATDTQYF.

This chain links TRBV7-6 with TRBJ1-6; the D call from TCRdb, TRBD1, cannot be confirmed without DNA. This CDR3 has 14 amino acids. The germline V gene has CDR1 SGHVS and CDR2 FNYEAQ. CDR3 protein: CASSPQIGDSPLHF.

This chain links TRBV7-8 with TRBJ1-5. Germline CDR1 SGHVS, CDR2 FQNEAQ. The CDR3 loop spans 15 amino acids. CDR3 sequence: CASSLRGGLGQPQHF.

The rearrangement uses TRBV28 and TRBJ1-5; TCRdb reports TRBD1, a call that lacks DNA to check it against. This CDR3 is built from 13 residues. The germline V gene encodes CDR1 MDHEN and CDR2 SYDVKM. Here the CDR3 reads CASSSGQYQPQHF.

J is TRBJ2-5 and V is TRBV18. Germline CDR1 and CDR2: KGHSH and LQKENI. The CDR3 loop spans 13 amino acids. The CDR3 is CASSPFDGETQYF.

V is TRBV28 and J is TRBJ1-2; without DNA, the TCRdb call of TRBD1 cannot be checked. The CDR3 has 14 amino acids. Per germline, CDR1 MDHEN and CDR2 SYDVKM. CDR3 residues: CASSPTGGSYGYTF.

The chain has TRBV5-1 and TRBJ2-1; TCRdb proposes TRBD2, but this gene call is untestable without DNA. This CDR3 contains 16 residues. Germline V lookup: CDR1 SGHRS, CDR2 YFSETQ. This chain's CDR3 is CASSLVRAGAQGEQFF.

The V call is TRBV12-3 or TRBV12-4, the J call TRBJ2-2; TCRdb lists TRBD2, though no DNA is available to test this call. The CDR3 loop spans 16 amino acids. The CDR3 reads CASSSLGGLPTGELFF.

The V gene is TRBV5-1, the J gene TRBJ1-1. The CDR3 is 17 residues long. Germline CDR1 reads SGHRS; CDR2 reads YFSETQ. Here the CDR3 reads CASTGSGGLSGNTEAFF.

V and J are TRBV4-3 and TRBJ2-1; lacking DNA, the TRBD1 call made by TCRdb goes unchecked. Germline CDR1 LGHNA, CDR2 YSLEER. The CDR3 is 16 amino acids. CDR3 region: CASSQDIGKLGNEQFF.

The V call is TRBV29-1, the J call TRBJ2-7; absent DNA, TCRdb's TRBD2 call cannot be checked. The length of the CDR3 is 14 residues. Per the germline V gene, CDR1 is SQVTM and CDR2 is ANQGSEA. The CDR3 reads CSVRLAGKLYEQYF.

The chain joins TRBV20-1 to TRBJ1-5; the TCRdb D gene call, TRBD1, has no DNA to confirm it. Germline lookup yields CDR1 DFQATT and CDR2 SNEGSKA (reference sequence). The CDR3 spans 13 residues. The CDR3 is CSWTTGGNQPQHF.

The chain has TRBV4-3 and TRBJ2-5; there is no DNA to check the TCRdb D call of TRBD1. The CDR3 is 16 amino acids. The germline gives CDR1 LGHNA, CDR2 YSLEER. The CDR3 sequence: CASSQEGGNVMETQYF.

This chain joins TRBV4-3 and TRBJ2-7. Germline CDR1 is LGHNA and CDR2 is YSLEER. CDR3 size: 14 residues. The CDR3 is CASSQEYRRSEQYF.

The chain is built from TRBV20-1 and TRBJ2-5; checking the TCRdb D call of TRBD1 is not possible without DNA. The germline V gene has CDR1 DFQATT and CDR2 SNEGSKA (reference sequence). The CDR3 spans 13 residues. CDR3 sequence: CSASINGRETQYF.

V is TRBV3-1 and J is TRBJ1-1. Germline V gene lookup returns CDR1 LGHDT and CDR2 YNNKEL (reference sequence). This CDR3 region has 14 residues. The CDR3 is CASSLPDRNTEAFF.

The chain links TRBV11-2 to TRBJ2-7; checking the TCRdb D call of TRBD1 is not possible without DNA. CDR3 size: 15 residues. In germline, CDR1 is SGHAT, CDR2 FQNNGV. The CDR3: CASSLRDRSSYEQYF.